These 5 T cell receptor beta chains came from one sample sequenced in a study of blood T cell repertoires in COVID-19. Profiling relied on immunoSEQ multiplex PCR, and the TCRdb table lists in-frame clones only, not all of them. The repertoire has about 270,000 clones, about nine tenths of them found once; the top ten carry about 8.8%. The specimen was peripheral blood. Every receptor here comes from a man between 35 and 55 years old with active or convalescent COVID-19.

The V call is TRBV5-6, the J call TRBJ2-7, with a tentative D call TRBD2 (5 bases). The V end lost 4 bases, the J end lost 5 bases, and 13 bases lay between the germline ends. The CDR3 runs 13 residues. In germline, CDR1 is SGHDT, CDR2 YYEEEE. The CDR3, as DNA: TGTGCCAGCAGCCCCGGACTTCCCCACGAGCAGTACTTC. Encoded protein: CASSPGLPHEQYF.

This sequence joins TRBV6-5 and TRBJ2-2, with D possibly matching TRBD1 (6 bases). Germline V gives CDR1 MNHEY, CDR2 SVGAGI. The CDR3 covers 16 residues. The germline V and J ends were trimmed by 0 bases and 1 base, with 9 bases remaining between them. CDR3 coding DNA: TGTGCCAGCAGTTACTCCGGGACAATGAACACCGGGGAGCTGTTTTTT. Translating it yields CASSYSGTMNTGELFF.

V usage is TRBV19 and J usage is TRBJ2-7; 8 nucleotides line up with TRBD1. Germline CDR1 and CDR2: LNHDA and SQIVND (reference sequence). The CDR3 spans 14 residues. The J segment lost 6 bases and the V segment lost 3 bases, leaving 7 bases of the junction unmatched. CDR3 region: CASSIGQGVGEQYF. DNA of the CDR3: TGTGCCAGTAGTATCGGACAGGGAGTAGGCGAGCAGTACTTC.

The chain carries TRBV21-1 and TRBJ1-5; TRBD1 reflects the table's D call only, with no check against the DNA. TRBV21-1 constitutes a pseudogene. The CDR3 totals 13 residues. In nucleotides, the CDR3 is TGTGCCAGCAGCACTACAGGGGGTCAGCCCCAGCATTTT. As protein: CASSTTGGQPQHF.

This sequence joins TRBV10-3 and TRBJ2-4; possibly TRBD1 for D (6 bases). The CDR3 totals 14 residues. The germline CDR1 and CDR2 sequences are ENHRY and SYGVKD. Between the trimmed V and J ends, which lost 0 bases and 8 bases, there was a span of 11 bases. The CDR3 here is CAISESKGGDIQYF. The CDR3, as DNA: TGTGCCATCAGTGAGTCTAAAGGGGGTGACATTCAGTACTTC.